This T cell receptor beta chain was retrieved from a study of shared clonotypes between healthy human individuals. Whole-study results and caveats: Some naive CD4 clonotypes, 4% to 6%, turned up in common across a handful of donors. Estimated richness values were generally larger in naive subsets than in memory subsets.

This clone occurred once. The antigen is unknown. The ends were cut back, 4 bases at V and 4 bases at J, with 12 bases in the middle. Germline-derived CDR1 and CDR2 are SGHRS and YFSETQ. The CDR3 covers 14 residues. Only Caucasian adults living in Nashville, Tennessee served as donors. It was into CD45RA+ naive and CD45RA-negative memory subsets that the CD4+ cells were split. Here immunoSEQ multiplex PCR was the method, and the copy in TCRdb shows in-frame clones only, minus some. Here the sample spans roughly 2.4 million clones, approximately 94% being singletons. This sequence joins TRBV5-1 and TRBJ1-3; no clear D. The sequencing sample was made of naive CD4+ T cells sorted from blood. Subset here: CD45RA+ positively selected. The source is a man between 18 and 35 years old in good health. The CDR3 reads CASSQGSVGNTIYF. The CDR3 DNA follows: TGCGCCAGCAGCCAAGGGTCCGTCGGAAACACCATATATTTT.